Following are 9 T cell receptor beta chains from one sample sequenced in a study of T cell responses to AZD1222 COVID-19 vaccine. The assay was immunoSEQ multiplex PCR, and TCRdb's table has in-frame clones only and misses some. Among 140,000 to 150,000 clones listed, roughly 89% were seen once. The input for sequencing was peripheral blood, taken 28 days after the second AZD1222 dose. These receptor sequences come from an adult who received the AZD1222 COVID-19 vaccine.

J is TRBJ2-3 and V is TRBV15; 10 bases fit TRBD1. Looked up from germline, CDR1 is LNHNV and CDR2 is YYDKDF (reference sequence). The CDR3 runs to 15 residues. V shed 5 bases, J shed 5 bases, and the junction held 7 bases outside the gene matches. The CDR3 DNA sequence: TGTGCCACCAGCCAAGGACAGGGGGAACTAGATACGCAGTATTTT. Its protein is CATSQGQGELDTQYF.

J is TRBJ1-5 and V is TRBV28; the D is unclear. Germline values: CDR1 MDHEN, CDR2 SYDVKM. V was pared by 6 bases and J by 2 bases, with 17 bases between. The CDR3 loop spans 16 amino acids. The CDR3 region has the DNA TGTGCCAGCAGAGTCCCCGGCGGCGTGGGCAATCAGCCCCAGCATTTT. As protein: CASRVPGGVGNQPQHF.

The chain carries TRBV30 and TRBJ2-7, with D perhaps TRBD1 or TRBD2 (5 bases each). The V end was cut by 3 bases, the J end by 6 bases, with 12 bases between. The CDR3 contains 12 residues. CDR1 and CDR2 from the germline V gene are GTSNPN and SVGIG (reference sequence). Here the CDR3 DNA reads TGTGCCTGGAGCCCGTGGGGGATCGAGCAGTACTTC. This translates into CAWSPWGIEQYF.

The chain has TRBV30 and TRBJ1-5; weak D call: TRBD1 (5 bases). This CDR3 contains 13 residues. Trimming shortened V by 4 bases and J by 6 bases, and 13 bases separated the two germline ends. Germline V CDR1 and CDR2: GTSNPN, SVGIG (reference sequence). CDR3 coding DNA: TGTGCCTGGACCGGGCGGGGGAGTCAGCCCCAGCATTTT. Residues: CAWTGRGSQPQHF.

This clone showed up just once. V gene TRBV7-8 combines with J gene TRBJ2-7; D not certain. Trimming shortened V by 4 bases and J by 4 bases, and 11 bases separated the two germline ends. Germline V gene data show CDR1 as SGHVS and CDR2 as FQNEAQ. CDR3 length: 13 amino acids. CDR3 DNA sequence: TGTGCCAGCAGCTCGCTTGATTCTTACGAGCAGTACTTC. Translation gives CASSSLDSYEQYF.

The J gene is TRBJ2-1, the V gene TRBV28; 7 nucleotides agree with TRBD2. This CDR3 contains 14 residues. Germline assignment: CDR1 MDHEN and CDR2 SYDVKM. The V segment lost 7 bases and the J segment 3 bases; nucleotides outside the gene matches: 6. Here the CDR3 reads CASIGRENYNEQFF. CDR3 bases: TGTGCCAGCATTGGGCGGGAGAACTACAATGAGCAGTTCTTC.

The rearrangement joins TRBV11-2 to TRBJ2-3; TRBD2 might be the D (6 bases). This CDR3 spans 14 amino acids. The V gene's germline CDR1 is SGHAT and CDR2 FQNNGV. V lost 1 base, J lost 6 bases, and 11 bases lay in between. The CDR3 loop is CASSLGLESDTQYF. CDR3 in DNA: TGTGCCAGCAGCTTAGGACTAGAGTCGGATACGCAGTATTTT.

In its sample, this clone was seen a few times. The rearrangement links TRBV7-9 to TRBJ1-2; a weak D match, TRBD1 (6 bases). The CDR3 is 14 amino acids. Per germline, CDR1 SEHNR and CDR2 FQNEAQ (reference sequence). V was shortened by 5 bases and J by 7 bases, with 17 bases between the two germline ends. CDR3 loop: CASSQVGGQIGYTF. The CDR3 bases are TGTGCCAGCAGCCAAGTGGGTGGACAGATTGGCTACACCTTC.

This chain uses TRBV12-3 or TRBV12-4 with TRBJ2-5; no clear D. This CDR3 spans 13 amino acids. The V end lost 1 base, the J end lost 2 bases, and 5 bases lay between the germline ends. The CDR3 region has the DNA TGTGCCAGCAGTTTAGACTATCAAGAGACCCAGTACTTC. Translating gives CASSLDYQETQYF.